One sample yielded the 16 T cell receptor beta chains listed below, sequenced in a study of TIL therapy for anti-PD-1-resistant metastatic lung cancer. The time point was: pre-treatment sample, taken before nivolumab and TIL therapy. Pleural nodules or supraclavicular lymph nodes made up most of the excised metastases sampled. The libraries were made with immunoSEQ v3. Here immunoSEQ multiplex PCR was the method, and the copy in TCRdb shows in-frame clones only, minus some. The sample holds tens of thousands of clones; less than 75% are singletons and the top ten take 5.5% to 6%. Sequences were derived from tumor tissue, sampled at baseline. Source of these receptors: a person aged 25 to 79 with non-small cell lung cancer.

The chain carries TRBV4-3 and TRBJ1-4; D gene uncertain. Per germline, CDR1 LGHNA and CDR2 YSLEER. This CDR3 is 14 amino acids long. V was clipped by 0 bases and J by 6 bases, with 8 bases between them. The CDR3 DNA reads TGCGCCAGCAGCCAAGAGATCGGGGATGAAAAACTGTTTTTT. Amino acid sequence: CASSQEIGDEKLFF.

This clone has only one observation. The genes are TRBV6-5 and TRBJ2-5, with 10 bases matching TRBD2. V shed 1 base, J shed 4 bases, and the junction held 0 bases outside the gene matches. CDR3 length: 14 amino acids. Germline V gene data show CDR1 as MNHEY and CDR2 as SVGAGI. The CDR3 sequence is CASSYLAGGETQYF. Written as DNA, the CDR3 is TGTGCCAGCAGTTACTTAGCGGGGGGAGAGACCCAGTACTTC.

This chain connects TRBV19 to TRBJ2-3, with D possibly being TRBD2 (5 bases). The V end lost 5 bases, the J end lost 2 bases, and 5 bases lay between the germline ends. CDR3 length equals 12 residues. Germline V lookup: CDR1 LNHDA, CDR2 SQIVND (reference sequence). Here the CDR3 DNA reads TGTGCCAGTAGTCGGGACACAGATACGCAGTATTTT. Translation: CASSRDTDTQYF.

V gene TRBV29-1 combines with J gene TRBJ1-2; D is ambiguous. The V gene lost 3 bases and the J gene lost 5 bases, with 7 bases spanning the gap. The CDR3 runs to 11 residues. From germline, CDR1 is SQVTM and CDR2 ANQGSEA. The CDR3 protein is CSVDPMYGYTF. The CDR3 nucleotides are TGCAGCGTTGATCCGATGTATGGCTACACCTTC.

DNA of the CDR3: TGCAGCGTTGAAGTTAGGACAGGGGGTGACAAAATTAGCAATCAGCCCCAGCATTTT. Translated: CSVEVRTGGDKISNQPQHF. The rearrangement joins TRBV29-1 to TRBJ1-5; TRBD1 matches 10 bases. The CDR3 sequence is 19 residues long. CDR1 and CDR2 from the germline V gene are SQVTM and ANQGSEA. The V gene end was trimmed by 1 base and the J gene end by 0 bases; junction bases not matched to a gene: 12.

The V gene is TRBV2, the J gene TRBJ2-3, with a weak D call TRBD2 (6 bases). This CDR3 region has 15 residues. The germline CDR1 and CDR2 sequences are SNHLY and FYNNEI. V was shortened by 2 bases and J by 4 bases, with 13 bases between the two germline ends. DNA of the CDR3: TGTGCCAGCAGTGAAAGGCGGGGAACCTCAGATACGCAGTATTTT. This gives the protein CASSERRGTSDTQYF. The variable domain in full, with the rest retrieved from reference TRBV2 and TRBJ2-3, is EPEVTQTPSHQVTQMGQEVILRCVPISNHLYFYWYRQILGQKVEFLVSFYNNEISEKSEIFDDQFSVERPDGSNFTLKIRSTKLEDSAMYFCASSERRGTSDTQYFGPGTRLTVL.

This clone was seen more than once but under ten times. DNA of the CDR3: TGCGCCAGCAGCTTATCGGGGTTAAACTATAATTCACCCCTCCACTTT. Encoded protein: CASSLSGLNYNSPLHF. The V call is TRBV5-1, the J call TRBJ1-6; D gene ambiguous. Germline V lookup: CDR1 SGHRS, CDR2 YFSETQ. The CDR3 loop spans 16 amino acids. Trimming removed 2 bases at V and 3 bases at J, with 12 bases between.

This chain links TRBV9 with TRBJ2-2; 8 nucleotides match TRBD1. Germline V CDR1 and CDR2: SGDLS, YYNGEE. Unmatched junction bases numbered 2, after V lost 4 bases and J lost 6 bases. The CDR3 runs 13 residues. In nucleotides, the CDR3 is TGTGCCAGCAGCTCGGACAGGGCCGGGGAGCTGTTTTTT. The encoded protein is CASSSDRAGELFF.

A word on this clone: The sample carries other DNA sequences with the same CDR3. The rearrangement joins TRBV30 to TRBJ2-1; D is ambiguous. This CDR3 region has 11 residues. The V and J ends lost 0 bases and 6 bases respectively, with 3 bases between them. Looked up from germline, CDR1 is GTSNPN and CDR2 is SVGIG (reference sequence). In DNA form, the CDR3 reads TGTGCCTGGAGTGTACGCAATGAGCAGTTCTTC. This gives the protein CAWSVRNEQFF.

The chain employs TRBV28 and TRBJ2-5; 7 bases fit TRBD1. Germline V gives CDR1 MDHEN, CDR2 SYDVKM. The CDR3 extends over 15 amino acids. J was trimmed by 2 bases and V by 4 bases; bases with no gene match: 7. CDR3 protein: CASSSRDSRQETQYF. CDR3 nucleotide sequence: TGTGCCAGCAGTTCCCGGGACAGTCGACAAGAGACCCAGTACTTC.

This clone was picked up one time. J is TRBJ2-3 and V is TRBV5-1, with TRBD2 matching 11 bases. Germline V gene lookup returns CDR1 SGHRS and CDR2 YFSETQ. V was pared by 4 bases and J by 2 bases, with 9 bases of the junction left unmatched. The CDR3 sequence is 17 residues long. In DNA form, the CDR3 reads TGCGCCAGCAGCCCGAAGACTAGCGGGGTAACCACAGATACGCAGTATTTT. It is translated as CASSPKTSGVTTDTQYF.

In nucleotides, the CDR3 is TGTGCCAGTAGTATGATATTAAGGGGGAGCAATCAGCCCCAGCATTTT. This codes for CASSMILRGSNQPQHF. The rearrangement joins TRBV19 to TRBJ1-5; possible D gene TRBD1, 6 bases. Germline values: CDR1 LNHDA, CDR2 SQIVND (reference sequence). Trimming removed 3 bases from V and 1 base from J, with 13 bases in between. There are 16 residues in the CDR3.

CDR3 sequence reads: CASSPQGRNQPQHF. The CDR3 nucleotides are TGTGCCAGCTCACCTCAGGGGCGGAATCAGCCCCAGCATTTT. V gene TRBV18 combines with J gene TRBJ1-5; possibly TRBD1 for D (6 bases). The CDR3 is 14 residues long. Germline CDR1 reads KGHSH; CDR2 reads LQKENI. Deletions cut 3 bases from V and 4 bases from J, with 10 bases between.

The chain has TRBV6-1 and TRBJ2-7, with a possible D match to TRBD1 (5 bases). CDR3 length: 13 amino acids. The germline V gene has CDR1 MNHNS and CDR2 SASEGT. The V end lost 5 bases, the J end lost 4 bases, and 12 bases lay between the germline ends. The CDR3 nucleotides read TGTGCCAGCAGTTCCTCAGGGATATACGAGCAGTACTTC. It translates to CASSSSGIYEQYF.

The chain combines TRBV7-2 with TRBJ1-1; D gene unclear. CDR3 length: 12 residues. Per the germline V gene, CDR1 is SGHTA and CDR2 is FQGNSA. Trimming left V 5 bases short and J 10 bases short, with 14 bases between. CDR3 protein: CASSVSTVRAFF. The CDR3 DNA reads TGTGCCAGCAGCGTAAGCACAGTGAGAGCTTTCTTT.

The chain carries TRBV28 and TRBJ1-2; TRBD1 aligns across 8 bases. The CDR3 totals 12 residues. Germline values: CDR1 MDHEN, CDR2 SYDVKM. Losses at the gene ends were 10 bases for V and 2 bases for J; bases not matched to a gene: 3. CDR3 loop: CAIGQGNYGYTF. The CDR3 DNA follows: TGTGCCATCGGACAGGGAAACTATGGCTACACCTTC.